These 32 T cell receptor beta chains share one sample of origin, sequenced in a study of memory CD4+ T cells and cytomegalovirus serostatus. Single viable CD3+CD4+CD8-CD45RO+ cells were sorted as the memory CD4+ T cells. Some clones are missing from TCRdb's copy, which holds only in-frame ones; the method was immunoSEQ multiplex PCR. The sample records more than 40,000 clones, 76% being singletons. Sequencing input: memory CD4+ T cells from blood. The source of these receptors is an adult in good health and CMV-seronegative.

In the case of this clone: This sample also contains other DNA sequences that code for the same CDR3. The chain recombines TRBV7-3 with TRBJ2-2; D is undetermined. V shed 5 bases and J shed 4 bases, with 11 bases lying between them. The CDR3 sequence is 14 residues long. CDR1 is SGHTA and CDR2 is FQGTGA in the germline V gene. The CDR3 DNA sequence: TGTGCCAGCAGCCTATTTGCTGGCACCGGGGAGCTGTTTTTT. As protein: CASSLFAGTGELFF.

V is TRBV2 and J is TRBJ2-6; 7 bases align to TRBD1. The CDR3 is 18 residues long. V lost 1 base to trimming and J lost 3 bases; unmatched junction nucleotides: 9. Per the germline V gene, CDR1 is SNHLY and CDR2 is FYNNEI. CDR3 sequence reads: CASSEGVQGFGGANVLTF. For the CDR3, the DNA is TGTGCCAGCAGTGAAGGGGTACAGGGGTTCGGTGGGGCCAACGTCCTGACTTTC. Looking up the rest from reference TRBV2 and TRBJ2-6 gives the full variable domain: EPEVTQTPSHQVTQMGQEVILRCVPISNHLYFYWYRQILGQKVEFLVSFYNNEISEKSEIFDDQFSVERPDGSNFTLKIRSTKLEDSAMYFCASSEGVQGFGGANVLTFGAGSRLTVL.

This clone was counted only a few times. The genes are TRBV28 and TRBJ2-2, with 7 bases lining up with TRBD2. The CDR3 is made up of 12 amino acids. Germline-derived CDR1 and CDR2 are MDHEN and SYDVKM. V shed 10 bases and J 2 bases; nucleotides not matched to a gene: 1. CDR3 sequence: CATSGNTGELFF. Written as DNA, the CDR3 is TGTGCCACTAGCGGCAACACCGGGGAGCTGTTTTTT.

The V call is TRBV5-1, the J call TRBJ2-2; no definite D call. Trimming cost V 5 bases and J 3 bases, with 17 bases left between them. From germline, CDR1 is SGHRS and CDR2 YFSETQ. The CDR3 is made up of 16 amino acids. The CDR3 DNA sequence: TGCGCCAGCAGTCCGTTGTCTACGGCCCACACCGGGGAGCTGTTTTTT. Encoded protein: CASSPLSTAHTGELFF.

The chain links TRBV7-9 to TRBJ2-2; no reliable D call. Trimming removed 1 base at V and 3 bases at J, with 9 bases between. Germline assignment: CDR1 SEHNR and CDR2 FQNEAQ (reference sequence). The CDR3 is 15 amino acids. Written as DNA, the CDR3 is TGTGCCAGCAGCTTAGGGAGTGTAGACACCGGGGAGCTGTTTTTT. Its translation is CASSLGSVDTGELFF.

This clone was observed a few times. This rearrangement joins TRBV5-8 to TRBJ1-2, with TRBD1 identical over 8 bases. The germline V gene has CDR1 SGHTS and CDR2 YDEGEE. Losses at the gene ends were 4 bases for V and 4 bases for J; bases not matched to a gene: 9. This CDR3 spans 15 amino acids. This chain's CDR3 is CASSVDRGPSYGYTF. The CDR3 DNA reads TGTGCCAGCAGCGTTGACAGGGGACCTAGCTATGGCTACACCTTC.

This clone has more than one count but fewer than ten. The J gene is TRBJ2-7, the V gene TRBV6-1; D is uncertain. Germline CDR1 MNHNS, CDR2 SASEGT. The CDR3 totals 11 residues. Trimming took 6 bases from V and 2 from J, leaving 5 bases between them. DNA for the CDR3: TGTGCCAGCAGCCTTACCTACGAGCAGTACTTC. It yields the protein CASSLTYEQYF.

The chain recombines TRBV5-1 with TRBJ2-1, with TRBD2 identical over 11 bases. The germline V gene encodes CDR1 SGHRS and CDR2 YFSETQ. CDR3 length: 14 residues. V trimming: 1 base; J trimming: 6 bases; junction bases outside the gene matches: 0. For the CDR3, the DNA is TGCGCCAGCAGCTTGACTAGCGGGAGCAATGAGCAGTTCTTC. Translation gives CASSLTSGSNEQFF. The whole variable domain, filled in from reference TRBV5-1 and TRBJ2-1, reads KAGVTQTPRYLIKTRGQQVTLSCSPISGHRSVSWYQQTPGQGLQFLFEYFSETQRNKGNFPGRFSGRQFSNSRSEMNVSTLELGDSALYLCASSLTSGSNEQFFGPGTRLTVL.

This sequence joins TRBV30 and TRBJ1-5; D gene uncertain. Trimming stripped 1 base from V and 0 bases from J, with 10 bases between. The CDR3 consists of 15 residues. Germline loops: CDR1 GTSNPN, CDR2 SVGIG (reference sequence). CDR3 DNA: TGTGCCTGGAGTGGGTTAGGAGATAGCAATCAGCCCCAGCATTTT. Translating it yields CAWSGLGDSNQPQHF. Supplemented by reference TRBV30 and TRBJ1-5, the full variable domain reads SQTIHQWPATLVQPVGSPLSLECTVEGTSNPNLYWYRQAAGRGLQLLFYSVGIGQISSEVPQNLSASRPQDRQFILSSKKLLLSDSGFYLCAWSGLGDSNQPQHFGDGTRLSIL.

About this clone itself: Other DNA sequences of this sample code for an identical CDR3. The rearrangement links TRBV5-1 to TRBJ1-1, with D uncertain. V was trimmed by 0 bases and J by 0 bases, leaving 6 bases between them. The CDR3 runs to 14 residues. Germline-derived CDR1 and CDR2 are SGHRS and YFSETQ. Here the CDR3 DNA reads TGCGCCAGCAGCTTGGATGGGATGAACACTGAAGCTTTCTTT. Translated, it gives CASSLDGMNTEAFF.

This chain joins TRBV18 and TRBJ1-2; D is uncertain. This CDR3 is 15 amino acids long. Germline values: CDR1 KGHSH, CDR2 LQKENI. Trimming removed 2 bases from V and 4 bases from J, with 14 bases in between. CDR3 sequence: CASSPISGFSYGYTF. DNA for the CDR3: TGTGCCAGCTCACCAATTAGTGGATTCTCCTATGGCTACACCTTC.

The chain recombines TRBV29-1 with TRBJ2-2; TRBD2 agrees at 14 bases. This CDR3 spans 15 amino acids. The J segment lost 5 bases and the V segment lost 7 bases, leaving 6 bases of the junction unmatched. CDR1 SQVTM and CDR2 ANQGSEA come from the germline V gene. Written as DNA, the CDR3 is TGCAGCGCCCGACTAGCGGGAGGGGGGACCGGGGAGCTGTTTTTT. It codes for CSARLAGGGTGELFF.

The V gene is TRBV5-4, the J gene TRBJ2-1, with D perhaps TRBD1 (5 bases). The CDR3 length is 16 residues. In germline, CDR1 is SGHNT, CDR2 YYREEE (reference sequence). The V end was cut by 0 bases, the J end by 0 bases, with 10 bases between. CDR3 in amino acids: CASSLGGRASYNEQFF. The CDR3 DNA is TGTGCCAGCAGCTTGGGAGGCAGGGCCTCCTACAATGAGCAGTTCTTC.

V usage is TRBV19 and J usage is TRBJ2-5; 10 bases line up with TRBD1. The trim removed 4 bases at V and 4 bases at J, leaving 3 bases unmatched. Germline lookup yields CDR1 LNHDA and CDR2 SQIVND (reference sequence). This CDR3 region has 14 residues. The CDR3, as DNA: TGTGCCAGTAGTACGACAGGGGGCGGAGAGACCCAGTACTTC. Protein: CASSTTGGGETQYF.

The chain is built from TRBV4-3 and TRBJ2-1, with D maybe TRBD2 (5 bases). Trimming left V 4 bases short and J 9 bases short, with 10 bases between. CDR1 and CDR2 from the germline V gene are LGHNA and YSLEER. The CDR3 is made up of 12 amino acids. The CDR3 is CASSLGGSEQFF. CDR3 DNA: TGCGCCAGCAGCCTAGGCGGGTCTGAGCAGTTCTTC.

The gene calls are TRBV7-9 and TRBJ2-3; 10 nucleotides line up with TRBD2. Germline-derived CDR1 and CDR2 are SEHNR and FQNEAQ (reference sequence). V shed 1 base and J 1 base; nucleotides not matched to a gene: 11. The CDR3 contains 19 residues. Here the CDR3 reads CASSLVPTSGPGGTDTQYF. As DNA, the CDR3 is TGTGCCAGCAGCTTAGTTCCGACTAGCGGGCCGGGAGGCACAGATACGCAGTATTTT.

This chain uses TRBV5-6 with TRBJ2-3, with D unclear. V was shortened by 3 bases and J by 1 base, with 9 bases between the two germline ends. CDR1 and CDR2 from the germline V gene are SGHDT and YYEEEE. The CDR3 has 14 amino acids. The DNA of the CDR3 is TGTGCCAGCAGCTCAAGACGGGGCACAGATACGCAGTATTTT. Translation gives CASSSRRGTDTQYF. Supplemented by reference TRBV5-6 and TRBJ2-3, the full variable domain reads DAGVTQSPTHLIKTRGQQVTLRCSPKSGHDTVSWYQQALGQGPQFIFQYYEEEERQRGNFPDRFSGHQFPNYSSELNVNALLLGDSALYLCASSSRRGTDTQYFGPGTRLTVL.

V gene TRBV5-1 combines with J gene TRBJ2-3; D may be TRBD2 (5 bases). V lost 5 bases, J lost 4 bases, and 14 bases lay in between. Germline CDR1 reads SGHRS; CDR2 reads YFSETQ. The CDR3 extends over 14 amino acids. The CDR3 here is CASSGELSADTQYF. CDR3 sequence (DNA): TGCGCCAGCAGTGGGGAACTTAGCGCAGATACGCAGTATTTT.

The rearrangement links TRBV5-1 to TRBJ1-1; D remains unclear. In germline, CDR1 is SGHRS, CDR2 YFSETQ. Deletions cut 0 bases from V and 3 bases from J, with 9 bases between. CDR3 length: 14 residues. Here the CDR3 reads CASSLDHRYTEAFF. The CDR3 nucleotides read TGCGCCAGCAGCTTGGATCACAGATACACTGAAGCTTTCTTT.

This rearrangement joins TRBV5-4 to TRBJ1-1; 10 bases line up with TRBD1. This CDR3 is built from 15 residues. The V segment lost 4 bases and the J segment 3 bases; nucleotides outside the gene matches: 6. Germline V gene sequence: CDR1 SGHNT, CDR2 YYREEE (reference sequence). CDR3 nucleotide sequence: TGTGCCAGCAGCACTACGGACAGGGGGGACACTGAAGCTTTCTTT. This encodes CASSTTDRGDTEAFF. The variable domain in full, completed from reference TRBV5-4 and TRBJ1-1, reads ETGVTQSPTHLIKTRGQQVTLRCSSQSGHNTVSWYQQALGQGPQFIFQYYREEENGRGNFPPRFSGLQFPNYSSELNVNALELDDSALYLCASSTTDRGDTEAFFGQGTRLTVV.

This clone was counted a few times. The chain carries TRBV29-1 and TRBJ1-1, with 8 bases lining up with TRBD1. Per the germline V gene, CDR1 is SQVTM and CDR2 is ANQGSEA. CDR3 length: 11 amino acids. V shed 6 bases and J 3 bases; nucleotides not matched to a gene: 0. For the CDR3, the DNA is TGCAGCGTGGACAGGGACACTGAAGCTTTCTTT. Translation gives CSVDRDTEAFF.

The CDR3 sequence: CASSPSMVAGSYEQYF. The CDR3 DNA sequence: TGTGCCAGCAGCCCCTCGATGGTAGCGGGTTCTTACGAGCAGTACTTC. V gene TRBV5-4 combines with J gene TRBJ2-7; 7 positions agree with TRBD2. V shed 4 bases, J shed 4 bases, and the junction held 14 bases outside the gene matches. The V gene's germline CDR1 is SGHNT and CDR2 YYREEE (reference sequence). The CDR3 is made up of 16 amino acids.

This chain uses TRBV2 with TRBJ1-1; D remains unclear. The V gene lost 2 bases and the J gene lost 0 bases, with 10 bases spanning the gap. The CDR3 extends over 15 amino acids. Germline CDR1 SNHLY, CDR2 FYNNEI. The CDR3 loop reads CASSEQGSMNTEAFF. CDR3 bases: TGTGCCAGCAGTGAACAAGGGTCCATGAACACTGAAGCTTTCTTT.

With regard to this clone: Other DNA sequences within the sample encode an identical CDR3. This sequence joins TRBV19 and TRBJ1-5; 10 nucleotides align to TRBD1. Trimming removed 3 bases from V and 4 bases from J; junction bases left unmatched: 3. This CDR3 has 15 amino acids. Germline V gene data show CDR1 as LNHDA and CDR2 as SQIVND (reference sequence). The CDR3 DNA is TGTGCCAGTAGTATTAGGACAGGGGGAAATCAGCCCCAGCATTTT. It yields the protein CASSIRTGGNQPQHF. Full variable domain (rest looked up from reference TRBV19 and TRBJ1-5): DGGITQSPKYLFRKEGQNVTLSCEQNLNHDAMYWYRQDPGQGLRLIYYSQIVNDFQKGDIAEGYSVSREKKESFPLTVTSAQKNPTAFYLCASSIRTGGNQPQHFGDGTRLSIL.

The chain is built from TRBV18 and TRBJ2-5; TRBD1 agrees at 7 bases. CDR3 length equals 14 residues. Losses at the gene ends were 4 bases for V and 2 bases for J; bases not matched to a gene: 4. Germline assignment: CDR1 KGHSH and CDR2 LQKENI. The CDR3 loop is CASSRDRDQETQYF. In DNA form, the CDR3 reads TGTGCCAGCTCACGGGACAGAGATCAAGAGACCCAGTACTTC.

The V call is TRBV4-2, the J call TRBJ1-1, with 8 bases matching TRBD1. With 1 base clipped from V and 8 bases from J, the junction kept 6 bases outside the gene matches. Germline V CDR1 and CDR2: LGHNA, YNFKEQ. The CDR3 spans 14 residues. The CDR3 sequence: CASSQVDREGEAFF. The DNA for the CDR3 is TGTGCCAGCAGCCAAGTGGACAGGGAGGGCGAAGCTTTCTTT.

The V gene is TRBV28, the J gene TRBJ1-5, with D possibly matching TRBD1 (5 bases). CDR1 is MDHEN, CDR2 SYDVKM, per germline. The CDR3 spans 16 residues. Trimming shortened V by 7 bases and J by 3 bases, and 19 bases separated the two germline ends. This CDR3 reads CASNPWSGTSNQPQHF. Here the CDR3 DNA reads TGTGCCAGCAACCCATGGTCGGGGACTTCCAATCAGCCCCAGCATTTT. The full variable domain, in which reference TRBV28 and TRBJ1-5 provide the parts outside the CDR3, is DVKVTQSSRYLVKRTGEKVFLECVQDMDHENMFWYRQDPGLGLRLIYFSYDVKMKEKGDIPEGYSVSREKKERFSLILESASTNQTSMYLCASNPWSGTSNQPQHFGDGTRLSIL.

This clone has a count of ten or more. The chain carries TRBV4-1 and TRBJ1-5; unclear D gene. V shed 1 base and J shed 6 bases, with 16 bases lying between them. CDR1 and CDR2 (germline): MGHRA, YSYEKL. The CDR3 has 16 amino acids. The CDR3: CASSQVDMGFSQPQHF. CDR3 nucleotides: TGCGCCAGCAGCCAAGTCGACATGGGGTTCTCTCAGCCCCAGCATTTT.

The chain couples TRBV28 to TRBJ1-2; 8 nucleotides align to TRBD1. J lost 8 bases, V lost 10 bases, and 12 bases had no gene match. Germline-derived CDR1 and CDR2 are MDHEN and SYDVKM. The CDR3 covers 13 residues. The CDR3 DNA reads TGTGCCACCGGACAGGGAGGGGAGGGGGGCTACACCTTC. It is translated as CATGQGGEGGYTF.

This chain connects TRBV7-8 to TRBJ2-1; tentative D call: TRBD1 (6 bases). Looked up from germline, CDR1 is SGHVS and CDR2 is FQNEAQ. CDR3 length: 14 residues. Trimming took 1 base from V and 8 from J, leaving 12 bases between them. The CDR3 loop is CASSLVARGDEQFF. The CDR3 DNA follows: TGTGCCAGCAGCTTAGTTGCCAGGGGCGATGAGCAGTTCTTC.

The CDR3 spells CASSEALGRGKTGELFF. CDR3 coding DNA: TGTGCCAGCAGTGAAGCGCTTGGCAGGGGGAAGACCGGGGAGCTGTTTTTT. This chain joins TRBV2 and TRBJ2-2; 7 nucleotides agree with TRBD1. V was pared by 0 bases and J by 5 bases, with 9 bases of the junction left unmatched. The CDR3 sequence is 17 residues long. Germline-derived CDR1 and CDR2 are SNHLY and FYNNEI.

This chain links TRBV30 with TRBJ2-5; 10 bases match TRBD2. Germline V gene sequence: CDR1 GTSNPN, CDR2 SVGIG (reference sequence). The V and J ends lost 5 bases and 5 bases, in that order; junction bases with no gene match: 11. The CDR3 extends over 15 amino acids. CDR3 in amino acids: CAWALAGGRVETQYF. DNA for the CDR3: TGTGCCTGGGCTTTAGCGGGAGGCCGTGTGGAGACCCAGTACTTC.